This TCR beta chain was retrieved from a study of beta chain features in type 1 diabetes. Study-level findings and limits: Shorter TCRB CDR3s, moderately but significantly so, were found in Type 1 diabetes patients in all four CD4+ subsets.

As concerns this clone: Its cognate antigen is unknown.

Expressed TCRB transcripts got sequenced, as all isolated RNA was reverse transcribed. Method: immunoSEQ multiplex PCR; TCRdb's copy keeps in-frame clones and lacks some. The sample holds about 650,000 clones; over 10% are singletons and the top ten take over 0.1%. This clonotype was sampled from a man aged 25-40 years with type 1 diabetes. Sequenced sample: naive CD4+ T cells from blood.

CDR3 sequence (DNA): TGCGCCAGCAGCATGGACCAGGGTCGGGAGCAGTTCTTC. This gives the protein CASSMDQGREQFF. The chain recombines TRBV5-1 with TRBJ2-1; D perhaps matches TRBD1 (5 bases). V was clipped by 4 bases and J by 10 bases, with 15 bases between them. Germline V CDR1 and CDR2: SGHRS, YFSETQ. The CDR3 is made up of 13 amino acids.